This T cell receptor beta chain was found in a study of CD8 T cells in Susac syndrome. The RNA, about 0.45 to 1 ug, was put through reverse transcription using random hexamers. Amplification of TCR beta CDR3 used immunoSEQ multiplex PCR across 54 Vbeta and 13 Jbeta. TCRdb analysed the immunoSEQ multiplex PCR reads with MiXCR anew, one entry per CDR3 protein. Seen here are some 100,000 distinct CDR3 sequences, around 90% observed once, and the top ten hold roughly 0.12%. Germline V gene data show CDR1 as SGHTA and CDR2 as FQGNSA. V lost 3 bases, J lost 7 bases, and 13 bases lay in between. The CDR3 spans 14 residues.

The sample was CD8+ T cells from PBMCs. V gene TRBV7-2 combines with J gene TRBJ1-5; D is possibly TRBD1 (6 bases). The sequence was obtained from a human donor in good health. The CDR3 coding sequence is TGTGCCAGCAGCTTTGCCCCAGGGGTACAGCCCCAGCATTTT. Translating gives CASSFAPGVQPQHF.